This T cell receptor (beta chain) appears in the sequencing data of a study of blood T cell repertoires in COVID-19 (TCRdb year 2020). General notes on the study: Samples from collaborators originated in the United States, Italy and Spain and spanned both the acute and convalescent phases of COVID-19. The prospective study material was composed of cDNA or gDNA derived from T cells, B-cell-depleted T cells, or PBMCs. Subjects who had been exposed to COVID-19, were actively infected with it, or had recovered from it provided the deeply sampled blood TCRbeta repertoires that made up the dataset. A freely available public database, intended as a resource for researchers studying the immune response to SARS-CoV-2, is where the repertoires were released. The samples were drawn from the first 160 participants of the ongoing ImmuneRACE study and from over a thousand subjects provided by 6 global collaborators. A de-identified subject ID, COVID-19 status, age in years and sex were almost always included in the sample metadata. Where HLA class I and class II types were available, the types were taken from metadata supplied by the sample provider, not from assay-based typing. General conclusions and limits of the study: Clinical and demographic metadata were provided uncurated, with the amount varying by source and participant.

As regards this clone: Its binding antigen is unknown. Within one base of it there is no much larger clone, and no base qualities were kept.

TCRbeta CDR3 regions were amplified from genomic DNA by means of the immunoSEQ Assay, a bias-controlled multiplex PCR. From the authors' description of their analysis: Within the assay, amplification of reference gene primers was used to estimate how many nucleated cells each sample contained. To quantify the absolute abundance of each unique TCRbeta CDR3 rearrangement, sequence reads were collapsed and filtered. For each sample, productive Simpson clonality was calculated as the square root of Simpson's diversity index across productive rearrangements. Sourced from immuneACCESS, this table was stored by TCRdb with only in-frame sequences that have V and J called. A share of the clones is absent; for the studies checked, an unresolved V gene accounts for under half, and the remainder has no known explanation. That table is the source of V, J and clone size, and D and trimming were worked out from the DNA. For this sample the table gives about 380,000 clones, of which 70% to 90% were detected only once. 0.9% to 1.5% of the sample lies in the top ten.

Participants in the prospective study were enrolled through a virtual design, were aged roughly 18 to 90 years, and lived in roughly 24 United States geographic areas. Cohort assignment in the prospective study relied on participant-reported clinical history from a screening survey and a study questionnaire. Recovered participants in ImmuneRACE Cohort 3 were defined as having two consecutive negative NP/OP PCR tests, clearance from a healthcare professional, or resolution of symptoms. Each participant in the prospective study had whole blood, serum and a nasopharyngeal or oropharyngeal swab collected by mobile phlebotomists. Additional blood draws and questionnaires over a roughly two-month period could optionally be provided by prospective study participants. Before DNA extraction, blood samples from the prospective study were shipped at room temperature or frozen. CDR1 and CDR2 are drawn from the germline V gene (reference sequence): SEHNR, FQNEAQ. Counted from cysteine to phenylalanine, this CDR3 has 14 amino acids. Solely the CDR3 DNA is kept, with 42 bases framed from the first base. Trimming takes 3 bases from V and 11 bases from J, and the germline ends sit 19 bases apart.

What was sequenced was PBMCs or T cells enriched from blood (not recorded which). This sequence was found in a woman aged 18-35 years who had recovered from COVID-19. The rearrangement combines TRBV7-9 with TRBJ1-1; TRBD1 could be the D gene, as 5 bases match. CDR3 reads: CASSFYRDPSGAFF. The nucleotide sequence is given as TGTGCCAGCAGCTTTTACCGGGACCCCAGCGGGGCTTTCTTT.